This paragraph reports one TCR beta chain. Germline V lookup: CDR1 MDHEN, CDR2 SYDVKM. This CDR3 contains 14 residues. The data were obtained in a study of monozygotic twins with inflammatory bowel disease. After re-calling the 5' RACE reads, TCRdb lists one entry per CDR3 protein, DNA absent. The sample shows fewer than 350,000 distinct CDR3 sequences, and around 2% sits with its ten largest clones. The specimen sequenced was blood. This TCR was sampled from a human donor with ulcerative colitis or Crohn's disease, or a healthy co-twin of an affected twin (not recorded which). The chain has TRBV28 and TRBJ2-3; the TCRdb call, TRBD1, lacks DNA for checking. The CDR3 sequence is CASSSTGVTDTQYF.